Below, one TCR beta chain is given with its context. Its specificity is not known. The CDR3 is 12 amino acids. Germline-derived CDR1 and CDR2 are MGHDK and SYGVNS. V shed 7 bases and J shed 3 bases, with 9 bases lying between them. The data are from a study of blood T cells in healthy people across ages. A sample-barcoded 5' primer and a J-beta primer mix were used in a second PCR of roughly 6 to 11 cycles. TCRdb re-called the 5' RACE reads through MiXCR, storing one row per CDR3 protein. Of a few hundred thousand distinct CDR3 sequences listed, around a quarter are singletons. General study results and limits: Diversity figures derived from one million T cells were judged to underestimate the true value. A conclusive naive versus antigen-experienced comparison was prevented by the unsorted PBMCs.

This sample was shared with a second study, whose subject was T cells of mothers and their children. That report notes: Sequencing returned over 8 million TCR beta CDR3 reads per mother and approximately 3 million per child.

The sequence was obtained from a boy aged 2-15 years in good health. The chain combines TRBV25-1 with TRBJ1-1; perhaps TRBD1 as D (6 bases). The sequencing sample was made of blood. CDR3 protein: CASTGGYTEAFF. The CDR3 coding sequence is TGTGCCAGCACGGGGGGCTACACTGAAGCTTTCTTT.